This T cell receptor beta chain was observed in a study of cytomegalovirus exposure and HLA in healthy donors. The primer mix had 60 Vbeta and 13 Jbeta primers. Clones were sequenced by immunoSEQ multiplex PCR, and TCRdb holds only the in-frame ones, with some missing. The sample includes some 190,000 clones, just over 75% seen only once; the top ten take over 1.1%. Germline loops: CDR1 MNHNS, CDR2 SASEGT. Losses at the gene ends were 6 bases for V and 0 bases for J; bases not matched to a gene: 6. The CDR3 length is 15 residues. This sequence was found in a man aged 18 to 29 in good health and CMV-seronegative. The chain is built from TRBV6-1 and TRBJ2-7; 9 bases line up with TRBD1. The sample comprised PBMCs. CDR3 coding DNA: TGTGCCAGCAGGTGGGGGACAGGGAGCTCCTACGAGCAGTACTTC. Translation gives CASRWGTGSSYEQYF.